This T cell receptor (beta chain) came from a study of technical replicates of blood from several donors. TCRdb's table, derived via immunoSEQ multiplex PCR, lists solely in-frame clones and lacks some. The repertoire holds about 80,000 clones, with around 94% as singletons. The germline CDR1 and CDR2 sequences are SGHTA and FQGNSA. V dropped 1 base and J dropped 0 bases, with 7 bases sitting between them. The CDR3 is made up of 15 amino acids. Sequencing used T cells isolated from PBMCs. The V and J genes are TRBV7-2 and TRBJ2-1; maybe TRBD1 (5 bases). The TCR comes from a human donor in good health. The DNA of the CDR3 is TGTGCCAGCAGCTTAGACAGGAGCTCCTACAATGAGCAGTTCTTC. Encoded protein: CASSLDRSSYNEQFF.